This T cell receptor beta chain derives from a study of blood T cell repertoires in COVID-19. Germline V CDR1 and CDR2: SGHAT, FQNNGV. The ends were cut back, 3 bases at V and 6 bases at J, with 15 bases in the middle. The length of the CDR3 is 14 residues. Using immunoSEQ multiplex PCR, the repertoire was profiled, and TCRdb retains in-frame clones only, with some absent. Here the sample spans tens of thousands of clones, more than 75% being singletons. The receptor comes from a man aged 45 to 65 with active or convalescent COVID-19. The sample comprised peripheral blood. The chain has TRBV11-2 and TRBJ2-7; tentative D call: TRBD2 (6 bases). The CDR3 reads CASSFGRGSAEQYF. As DNA, the CDR3 is TGTGCCAGCAGCTTCGGACGGGGGTCGGCCGAGCAGTACTTC.